This entry concerns a single T cell receptor (beta chain). What it binds is unknown. Sequencing used immunoSEQ multiplex PCR; TCRdb keeps in-frame clones, though not all of them. The table includes 90,000 to 95,000 clones, around 77% detected once. These data belong to a study of cytotoxic CD8 clonotypes in ibrutinib-treated CLL. Study-wide context: 11 relapsed/refractory, approximately 15 treatment-naive; approximately 18 IGHV unmutated. Around 25 partial and 2 complete responses; at median approximately 68 months, about 14 remitted, about twelve progressed. Whole-study results and caveats: Clonality increased at ibrutinib response, then returned toward baseline at progression. Sampling times (in sustained-remission versus progressing patients) were not the same.

The CDR3 is made up of 14 amino acids. The germline V and J ends were trimmed by 3 bases and 4 bases, with 12 bases remaining between them. Per germline, CDR1 MNHEY and CDR2 SMNVEV (reference sequence). Sequencing used PBMCs, obtained after 24 months of ibrutinib treatment. The chain combines TRBV27 with TRBJ1-1; D might be TRBD1 (5 bases). This clonotype originated in a human donor with chronic lymphocytic leukemia. CDR3 DNA sequence: TGTGCCAGCAGTTTGGGTAGGGGAGTCACTGAAGCTTTCTTT. It yields the protein CASSLGRGVTEAFF.